This entry is about one TCR beta chain. CDR3 length: 16 amino acids. Germline V gives CDR1 KGHSH, CDR2 LQKENI. V lost 0 bases and J 2 bases, leaving 11 bases between the germline ends. The data originate from a study of T cell responses to AZD1222 COVID-19 vaccine. TCRdb's copy holds only in-frame clones and misses some; the assay was immunoSEQ multiplex PCR. The sample shows 95,000 to 150,000 clones, approximately 90% of them seen only once. This clonotype originated in an adult in good health. The chain is built from TRBV18 and TRBJ1-5; a possible D gene is TRBD1 (6 bases). The specimen comprised peripheral blood, sampled on day 0 of AZD1222 vaccination. CDR3 coding DNA: TGTGCCAGCTCACCACCGGTATCAGGGGGCAATCAGCCCCAGCATTTT. This sequence encodes CASSPPVSGGNQPQHF. The whole variable domain, remainder taken from reference TRBV18 and TRBJ1-5, is NAGVMQNPRHLVRRRGQEARLRCSPMKGHSHVYWYRQLPEEGLKFMVYLQKENIIDESGMPKERFSAEFPKEGPSILRIQQVVRGDSAAYFCASSPPVSGGNQPQHFGDGTRLSIL.